A single sample is the source of the 9 T cell receptor beta chains below, sequenced in a study of blood T cell repertoires in COVID-19. Libraries were prepared by immunoSEQ multiplex PCR; TCRdb keeps only in-frame clonotypes and omits some of them. The data hold roughly 150,000 clones, with roughly 87% observed a single time. Sequenced material: PBMCs or T cells enriched from blood (not recorded which). These receptors were obtained from a woman in her 40s who had been exposed to COVID-19.

The gene calls are TRBV28 and TRBJ2-7; D is uncertain. The V gene's germline CDR1 is MDHEN and CDR2 SYDVKM. V was cut by 2 bases and J by 1 base, with 9 bases left in between. CDR3 length: 14 residues. CDR3 sequence: CASSLIRRSYEQYF. The CDR3 nucleotides read TGTGCCAGCAGTTTAATTCGGAGATCCTACGAGCAGTACTTC.

By sample share, this clone is medium-sized. V is TRBV6-1 and J is TRBJ2-7; weak D call: TRBD2 (6 bases). The V gene's germline CDR1 is MNHNS and CDR2 SASEGT. CDR3 length equals 14 residues. Trimming pared 2 bases from V and 0 bases from J, leaving 8 bases between. This CDR3 is CASSEPEGSYEQYF. The CDR3 bases are TGTGCCAGCAGTGAACCGGAGGGCTCCTACGAGCAGTACTTC.

The chain joins TRBV27 to TRBJ2-7; 7 bases line up with TRBD1. This CDR3 is built from 14 residues. Germline loops: CDR1 MNHEY, CDR2 SMNVEV (reference sequence). J lost 4 bases, V lost 5 bases, and 8 bases had no gene match. CDR3 protein: CASSQGGPDYEQYF. As DNA, the CDR3 is TGTGCCAGCAGTCAAGGGGGCCCCGATTACGAGCAGTACTTC.

This rearrangement joins TRBV27 to TRBJ2-1; D gene unclear. The CDR3 spans 14 residues. V gave up 1 base and J gave up 7 bases, with 11 bases separating them. Germline CDR1 is MNHEY and CDR2 is SMNVEV (reference sequence). The CDR3 sequence: CASSLLTEKNEQFF. The DNA of the CDR3 is TGTGCCAGCAGTTTATTGACTGAAAAGAATGAGCAGTTCTTC.

The V call is TRBV4-1, the J call TRBJ1-4; 8 bases line up with TRBD1. From germline, CDR1 is MGHRA and CDR2 YSYEKL. V gave up 3 bases and J gave up 3 bases; unmatched junction bases: 6. The CDR3 has 16 amino acids. The CDR3 region is CASSQDRVRANEKLFF. The CDR3 DNA reads TGCGCCAGCAGCCAGGACAGGGTTCGCGCTAATGAAAAACTGTTTTTT.

This chain links TRBV7-3 with TRBJ2-1, with D tentatively TRBD2 (6 bases). The CDR3 runs to 14 residues. Germline assignment: CDR1 SGHTA and CDR2 FQGTGA. Trimming removed 4 bases at V and 0 bases at J, with 7 bases between. The CDR3 nucleotides are TGTGCCAGCAGCTCCGGGAGCTCCTACAATGAGCAGTTCTTC. This codes for CASSSGSSYNEQFF.

The chain is built from TRBV5-5 and TRBJ2-7, with 10 positions matching TRBD1. Germline V gene lookup returns CDR1 SGHKS and CDR2 YYEKEE (reference sequence). After removal of 4 bases from V and 2 bases from J, the junction contained 3 bases not matched to a gene. There are 14 residues in the CDR3. DNA for the CDR3: TGTGCCAGCAGCGAGGGACAGGGGACCTACGAGCAGTACTTC. Amino acid sequence: CASSEGQGTYEQYF.

This chain connects TRBV3-1 (or the pseudogene TRBV3-2) to TRBJ2-7; D perhaps matches TRBD2 (6 bases). CDR3 length: 14 amino acids. Trimming pared 0 bases from V and 6 bases from J, leaving 12 bases between. CDR1 is LGHDT, CDR2 YNNKEL, per germline (reference sequence). The CDR3 region has the DNA TGTGCCAGCAGCCAAGACGTGCAGGGAGGCGAGCAGTACTTC. Translation gives CASSQDVQGGEQYF.

The chain is built from TRBV5-1 and TRBJ2-3; 8 positions agree with TRBD2. With V trimmed by 3 bases and J by 4 bases, 10 bases remained unmatched. This CDR3 is built from 16 residues. In germline, CDR1 is SGHRS, CDR2 YFSETQ. The CDR3 sequence: CASSSQSGGQADTQYF. In nucleotides, the CDR3 is TGCGCCAGCAGCTCACAAAGCGGGGGTCAGGCAGATACGCAGTATTTT.